Below, 18 T cell receptor beta chains from the same sample are listed, as sequenced in a study of blood T cells in healthy people across ages. A J-beta primer mix and a sample-barcoded 5' primer were used in a second PCR of about 7 to 12 cycles. Via MiXCR, TCRdb re-called the 5' RACE reads, giving one row per CDR3 protein. The sample carries 1.5 million to 2 million distinct CDR3 sequences, about 50% recorded once. The specimen was blood. The origin of the receptors is a woman in her thirties or forties in good health.

The chain recombines TRBV6-5 with TRBJ1-2; 9 nucleotides align to TRBD1. The CDR3 spans 15 residues. The J segment lost 4 bases and the V segment lost 5 bases, leaving 8 bases of the junction unmatched. In germline, CDR1 is MNHEY, CDR2 SVGAGI. CDR3 sequence: CASSRQGGEAYGYTF. CDR3 nucleotide sequence: TGTGCCAGCAGTCGACAGGGGGGGGAGGCCTATGGCTACACCTTC.

The V gene is TRBV6-1, the J gene TRBJ2-5; D ambiguous. The CDR3 covers 15 residues. V was cut by 3 bases and J by 4 bases, with 15 bases left in between. Germline assignment: CDR1 MNHNS and CDR2 SASEGT. CDR3 loop: CASSEPRVVGETQYF. The CDR3 DNA reads as TGTGCCAGCAGTGAGCCGAGAGTCGTTGGAGAGACCCAGTACTTC.

V is TRBV28 and J is TRBJ1-2, with a tentative D call TRBD1 (5 bases). V was pared by 7 bases and J by 4 bases, with 16 bases between. The CDR3 is 14 amino acids. The germline CDR1 and CDR2 sequences are MDHEN and SYDVKM. The CDR3 reads CASTEQDIGYGYTF. DNA of the CDR3: TGTGCCAGCACAGAACAGGATATAGGCTATGGCTACACCTTC.

This sequence joins TRBV20-1 and TRBJ2-1, with a tentative D call TRBD1 (9 bases). The germline V gene has CDR1 DFQATT and CDR2 SNEGSKA (reference sequence). Trimming cost V 0 bases and J 12 bases, with 18 bases left between them. The CDR3 is 14 residues long. The CDR3: CSAREAGVQGAQFF. CDR3 coding DNA: TGCAGTGCTAGAGAAGCGGGGGTACAGGGGGCGCAGTTCTTC.

The chain has TRBV9 and TRBJ1-2, with D perhaps matching TRBD1 (6 bases). The CDR3 has 15 amino acids. In germline, CDR1 is SGDLS, CDR2 YYNGEE. V lost 0 bases, J lost 2 bases, and 11 bases lay in between. CDR3 sequence: CASSVGSDRNYGYTF. In DNA form, the CDR3 reads TGTGCCAGCAGCGTAGGGAGTGACAGGAACTATGGCTACACCTTC.

This clonotype has just a few counts. The chain couples TRBV4-2 to TRBJ2-1; D gene unclear. With 1 base removed from V and 8 bases from J, the gap between germline ends came to 9 bases. The V gene's germline CDR1 is LGHNA and CDR2 YNFKEQ. The CDR3 loop spans 13 amino acids. CDR3 DNA: TGTGCCAGCAGCCAAGCTCCGGCGGATGAGCAGTTCTTC. Translating gives CASSQAPADEQFF.

The gene calls are TRBV20-1 and TRBJ2-1, with 8 bases identical to TRBD1. CDR3 length: 17 residues. Germline CDR1 DFQATT, CDR2 SNEGSKA (reference sequence). V lost 4 bases, J lost 1 base, and 12 bases stayed unmatched. CDR3 in DNA: TGCAGTGCTATGCACAGGGGGATTTACGGGTCCTACAATGAGCAGTTCTTC. Translating it yields CSAMHRGIYGSYNEQFF.

The V gene is TRBV9, the J gene TRBJ2-1; 8 positions match TRBD1. J gave up 0 bases and V 0 bases, and 2 bases lay outside the gene matches. CDR1 and CDR2 from the germline V gene are SGDLS and YYNGEE. This CDR3 spans 16 amino acids. CDR3 bases: TGTGCCAGCAGCGTAGGTACAGGGGGCTCCTACAATGAGCAGTTCTTC. It encodes CASSVGTGGSYNEQFF.

The chain carries TRBV29-1 and TRBJ2-5; 9 bases fit TRBD2. Germline lookup yields CDR1 SQVTM and CDR2 ANQGSEA. The CDR3 has 14 amino acids. V lost 4 bases to trimming and J lost 7 bases; unmatched junction nucleotides: 10. The CDR3 region is CSVGGLAGQGTQYF. CDR3 nucleotide sequence: TGCAGCGTTGGGGGTCTAGCGGGGCAGGGGACCCAGTACTTC.

The V and J genes are TRBV12-3 or TRBV12-4 and TRBJ2-3, with TRBD1 matching 10 bases. The J segment lost 5 bases and the V segment lost 6 bases, leaving 11 bases of the junction unmatched. The CDR3 spans 16 residues. The DNA for the CDR3 is TGTGCCAGCAGGGGGGACAGGGGAGGTTTACAAGATACGCAGTATTTT. It codes for CASRGDRGGLQDTQYF.

A note on this clonotype: The junction and the germline gene differ at one end; a read error may be behind it. The chain couples TRBV7-2 to TRBJ2-5; TRBD2 matches at 8 bases. Germline CDR1 is SGHTA and CDR2 is FQGNSA. The CDR3 has 14 amino acids. CDR3 DNA: TGTGCCAGCGGACTACTAGCGGCCCAAGAGATCCAGTACTTC. As protein: CASGLLAAQEIQYF.

The chain uses TRBV20-1 and TRBJ1-2; 10 positions agree with TRBD1. The CDR3 is made up of 17 amino acids. The germline gives CDR1 DFQATT, CDR2 SNEGSKA (reference sequence). V gave up 0 bases and J gave up 4 bases; unmatched junction bases: 11. The CDR3 nucleotides are TGCAGTGCTAGAGATAAGGGACAGGGGTCAATCCTCTATGGCTACACCTTC. Translated: CSARDKGQGSILYGYTF.

The J gene is TRBJ2-5, the V gene TRBV7-9, with a possible D match to TRBD1 (5 bases). Germline-derived CDR1 and CDR2 are SEHNR and FQNEAQ (reference sequence). Trimming removed 5 bases from V and 2 bases from J, with 15 bases in between. The CDR3 covers 15 residues. CDR3 amino acids: CASSKQTETQETQYF. The CDR3 nucleotides read TGTGCCAGCAGCAAACAGACAGAAACACAAGAGACCCAGTACTTC.

The chain is built from TRBV4-2 and TRBJ2-1; 8 bases align to TRBD1. CDR3 size: 18 residues. With 4 bases clipped from V and 10 bases from J, the junction kept 21 bases outside the gene matches. Germline CDR1 and CDR2: LGHNA and YNFKEQ. CDR3 in amino acids: CASSPLAGTGLIPYEQFF. CDR3 bases: TGTGCCAGCAGCCCTTTAGCAGGGACAGGTCTCATCCCCTACGAGCAGTTCTTC.

This clonotype has more than one count but fewer than ten. The rearrangement uses TRBV5-6 and TRBJ2-5; possible D gene TRBD2, 7 bases. The CDR3 loop spans 15 amino acids. CDR1 and CDR2 from the germline V gene are SGHDT and YYEEEE. V was pared by 3 bases and J by 1 base, with 13 bases between. The CDR3 spells CASSWPGGVQETQYF. DNA for the CDR3: TGTGCCAGCAGCTGGCCGGGGGGCGTCCAAGAGACCCAGTACTTC. Full variable domain (outside the CDR3, taken from reference TRBV5-6 and TRBJ2-5): DAGVTQSPTHLIKTRGQQVTLRCSPKSGHDTVSWYQQALGQGPQFIFQYYEEEERQRGNFPDRFSGHQFPNYSSELNVNALLLGDSALYLCASSWPGGVQETQYFGPGTRLLVL.

The rearrangement joins TRBV28 to TRBJ2-3, with D perhaps TRBD1 or TRBD2 (5 bases each). This CDR3 spans 16 amino acids. V shed 6 bases and J shed 2 bases, with 18 bases lying between them. Germline V CDR1 and CDR2: MDHEN, SYDVKM. CDR3: CASSSGTQENTDTQYF. The DNA of the CDR3 is TGTGCCAGCAGCTCCGGGACGCAGGAGAACACAGATACGCAGTATTTT.

The chain employs TRBV6-2 or TRBV6-3 and TRBJ1-2; a weak D match, TRBD1 (5 bases). Germline CDR1 MNHEY, CDR2 SVGEGT. V lost 4 bases to trimming and J lost 3 bases, with 12 bases between them. This CDR3 is built from 14 residues. The CDR3 protein is CASSLTAQDYGYTF. CDR3 coding DNA: TGTGCCAGCAGTTTGACAGCACAGGACTATGGCTACACCTTC.

The V and J genes are TRBV14 and TRBJ2-6, with a tentative D call TRBD2 (6 bases). CDR3 length: 18 residues. The V and J ends lost 0 bases and 4 bases respectively, with 16 bases between them. The germline gives CDR1 SGHDN, CDR2 FVKESK. The CDR3 region is CASSQDTGSLSGANVLTF. The CDR3 DNA is TGTGCCAGCAGCCAAGATACCGGGAGCCTATCCGGGGCCAACGTCCTGACTTTC.